This T cell receptor beta chain emerged from a study of blood T cells in healthy people across ages. The donors, aged roughly 6 to 100, were healthy Caucasians from Russia. A second about 6 to 11 cycle PCR used barcoded and J-beta primers. Every cDNA molecule carried a tag from a template-switch adaptor bearing 12 random nucleotides. TCRdb re-analysed the 5' RACE reads in MiXCR, keeping a single row per CDR3 protein. Here the sample spans 550,000 to 800,000 distinct CDR3 sequences, about 30% being singletons. This clonotype appeared many times. Trimming cost V 2 bases and J 0 bases, with 7 bases left between them. The CDR3 runs 14 residues. Germline assignment: CDR1 MDHEN and CDR2 SYDVKM.

This receptor was identified in a woman older than 75 in good health. Sequencing was carried out using blood. V and J are TRBV28 and TRBJ1-2; D not certain. CDR3 sequence (DNA): TGTGCCAGCAGTTTACCCCTCCCTAACTATGGCTACACCTTC. Protein product: CASSLPLPNYGYTF.